The present TCR beta chain was sequenced within a study of persistence of HIV-infected CD4 T cells. Study overall: The sample holds CD4+ T cells responsive to CMV or HIV-1 Gag. Multiple blood draws of up to roughly 200 mL, except a couple of donors with single leukapheresis. Whole-study findings and limits: Degenerate expanded CDR3beta sequences were enriched among CMV- and Gag-responding cells. CMV- and Gag-responding cells had lower TCRbeta richness than CD3/CD28-responding cells.

V dropped 4 bases and J dropped 5 bases, with 11 bases sitting between them. The CDR3 covers 13 residues. CDR1 and CDR2 from the germline V gene are SGHTA and FQGNSA. Sequencing used immunoSEQ version 4 in survey mode. TCRdb's table, derived via immunoSEQ multiplex PCR, lists solely in-frame clones and lacks some. Among approximately 32,000 clones listed, roughly four fifths were seen once. An overlapping HIV-1 Gag peptide pool stimulated these cells at roughly 1 ug/peptide/mL. CD40L-negative CD69-negative CD45RO-high memory CD4+ T cells were sorted as populations depleted of antigen-responding cells. Of note for this clone: Its specificity is not known.

The TCR originated in an adult woman with HIV who was CMV-seropositive. The chain carries TRBV7-2 and TRBJ1-1; no firm D call. The specimen was CD4+ T cells sorted from PBMCs after approximately 19-hour stimulation, collected from a patient who received antiretroviral therapy. The CDR3 loop reads CASSSLRITEAFF. The CDR3 DNA follows: TGTGCCAGCAGCTCTCTCCGGATAACTGAAGCTTTCTTT.